What follows is one T cell receptor beta chain and its context. The data were taken from a study of cytomegalovirus exposure and HLA in healthy donors. Use of 60 Vbeta and 13 Jbeta primers characterized the PCR. Assay: immunoSEQ multiplex PCR; the TCRdb copy retains only in-frame clones and omits some. The table shows approximately 180,000 clones, with 75% to 85% occurring only once. Per the germline V gene, CDR1 is SGHNT and CDR2 is YYREEE (reference sequence). V dropped 0 bases and J dropped 3; count of bases not matched to a gene: 12. This CDR3 has 17 residues. The TCR comes from a young woman in good health and CMV-seropositive. The specimen was PBMCs. This chain links TRBV5-4 with TRBJ2-7; 7 nucleotides line up with TRBD2. CDR3: CASSLGPRDYGIYEQYF. The CDR3 DNA sequence: TGTGCCAGCAGCTTGGGCCCTCGGGACTACGGGATCTACGAGCAGTACTTC.